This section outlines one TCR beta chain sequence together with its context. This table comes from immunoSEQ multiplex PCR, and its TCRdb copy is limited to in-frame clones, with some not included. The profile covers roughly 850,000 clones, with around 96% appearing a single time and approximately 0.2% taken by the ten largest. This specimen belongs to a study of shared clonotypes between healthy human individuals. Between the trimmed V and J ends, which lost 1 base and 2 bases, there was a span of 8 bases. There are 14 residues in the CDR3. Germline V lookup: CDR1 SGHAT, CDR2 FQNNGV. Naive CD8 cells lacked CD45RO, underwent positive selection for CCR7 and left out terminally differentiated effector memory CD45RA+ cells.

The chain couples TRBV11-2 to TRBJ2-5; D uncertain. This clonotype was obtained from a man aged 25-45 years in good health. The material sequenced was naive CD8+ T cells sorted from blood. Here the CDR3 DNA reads TGTGCCAGCAGCTTAGCGTCCGGACAAGAGACCCAGTACTTC. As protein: CASSLASGQETQYF.